Following are 14 T cell receptor beta chains from one sample sequenced in a study of blood T cell repertoires in COVID-19. Some clones are missing from TCRdb's copy, which holds only in-frame ones; the method was immunoSEQ multiplex PCR. The sample shows around 120,000 clones, 90% of them seen only once. Material for sequencing was peripheral blood. These receptors all come from a woman aged 60-75 years with COVID-19, enrolled during active disease.

The chain couples TRBV5-4 to TRBJ2-3; the D is unclear. CDR3 length: 14 amino acids. The germline V gene has CDR1 SGHNT and CDR2 YYREEE (reference sequence). The V and J ends lost 3 bases and 0 bases respectively, with 8 bases between them. The chain's CDR3 is CASSSQTSTDTQYF. CDR3 DNA: TGTGCCAGCAGCTCGCAAACTAGCACAGATACGCAGTATTTT. Filled out from reference TRBV5-4 and TRBJ2-3, the complete variable domain reads ETGVTQSPTHLIKTRGQQVTLRCSSQSGHNTVSWYQQALGQGPQFIFQYYREEENGRGNFPPRFSGLQFPNYSSELNVNALELDDSALYLCASSSQTSTDTQYFGPGTRLTVL.

The DNA for the CDR3 is TGTGCCAGCAGCATGGGACTAGCGGGGAGGTACCAAGAGACCCAGTACTTC. Translated: CASSMGLAGRYQETQYF. The rearrangement joins TRBV7-2 to TRBJ2-5, with 13 nucleotides matching TRBD2. J was trimmed by 0 bases and V by 5 bases; bases with no gene match: 6. This CDR3 is built from 17 residues. Germline assignment: CDR1 SGHTA and CDR2 FQGNSA. Supplemented by reference TRBV7-2 and TRBJ2-5, the full variable domain reads GAGVSQSPSNKVTEKGKDVELRCDPISGHTALYWYRQSLGQGLEFLIYFQGNSAPDKSGLPSDRFSAERTGGSVSTLTIQRTQQEDSAVYLCASSMGLAGRYQETQYFGPGTRLLVL.

This clone has just one count. The rearrangement joins TRBV20-1 to TRBJ2-5; 10 bases are shared with TRBD2. The ends lost 3 bases at V and 1 base at J; junction bases unmatched: 5. Germline assignment: CDR1 DFQATT and CDR2 SNEGSKA (reference sequence). This CDR3 is built from 15 residues. The DNA of the CDR3 is TGCAGTGCTAGTTTTCCTAGCGGGGGCCAAGAGACCCAGTACTTC. It is translated as CSASFPSGGQETQYF.

V and J are TRBV5-1 and TRBJ2-1; D is perhaps TRBD1 (6 bases). Trimming pared 0 bases from V and 3 bases from J, leaving 13 bases between. The CDR3 length is 16 residues. CDR1 is SGHRS and CDR2 is YFSETQ in the germline V gene. The CDR3 protein is CASSLGRTALYNEQFF. The CDR3 DNA reads as TGCGCCAGCAGCTTGGGAAGGACAGCACTCTACAATGAGCAGTTCTTC.

The chain uses TRBV7-3 and TRBJ1-2; D gene unclear. V was clipped by 2 bases and J by 2 bases, with 12 bases between them. Germline CDR1 is SGHTA and CDR2 is FQGTGA. CDR3 length equals 15 residues. The CDR3: CASSLAGGGNYGYTF. CDR3 sequence (DNA): TGTGCCAGCAGCTTAGCCGGCGGAGGAAACTATGGCTACACCTTC.

The rearrangement links TRBV27 to TRBJ1-4; 9 bases map to TRBD1. The germline V gene has CDR1 MNHEY and CDR2 SMNVEV (reference sequence). The CDR3 length is 17 residues. The trim removed 5 bases at V and 2 bases at J, leaving 9 bases unmatched. The CDR3, as DNA: TGTGCCAGCAGTAATTACAGGGGGCGGACGACTAATGAAAAACTGTTTTTT. It encodes CASSNYRGRTTNEKLFF.

V usage is TRBV7-3 and J usage is TRBJ2-5, with D possibly being TRBD1 (5 bases). CDR3 size: 16 residues. With 5 bases removed from V and 0 bases from J, the gap between germline ends came to 16 bases. CDR1 is SGHTA and CDR2 is FQGTGA in the germline V gene. CDR3 loop: CASSPQPTEDQETQYF. The CDR3, as DNA: TGTGCCAGCAGCCCCCAGCCGACAGAAGACCAAGAGACCCAGTACTTC.

J is TRBJ2-7 and V is TRBV7-9; D not certain. CDR3 length equals 14 residues. Germline CDR1 and CDR2: SEHNR and FQNEAQ (reference sequence). V lost 2 bases and J lost 4, with 12 bases in between. The CDR3 bases are TGTGCCAGCAGCTTATTAGCAGATTTTTACGAGCAGTACTTC. Its translation: CASSLLADFYEQYF.

The rearrangement uses TRBV19 and TRBJ1-5, with a possible D match to TRBD1 (6 bases). The CDR3 contains 16 residues. The V gene lost 1 base and the J gene lost 0 bases, with 10 bases spanning the gap. The germline V gene has CDR1 LNHDA and CDR2 SQIVND (reference sequence). The CDR3 DNA is TGTGCCAGTAGTATAGCTACAGGGAGTAGCAATCAGCCCCAGCATTTT. Translating gives CASSIATGSSNQPQHF.

The V gene is TRBV5-6, the J gene TRBJ2-1; unclear D gene. Germline V gene sequence: CDR1 SGHDT, CDR2 YYEEEE. This CDR3 has 15 amino acids. Trimming left V 6 bases short and J 0 bases short, with 13 bases between. The CDR3 sequence is CASTRLAVSYNEQFF. As DNA, the CDR3 is TGTGCCAGCACCCGACTGGCGGTCTCCTACAATGAGCAGTTCTTC.

The chain employs TRBV3-1 (or the pseudogene TRBV3-2) and TRBJ2-5, with D perhaps TRBD1 (6 bases). V lost 7 bases to trimming and J lost 5 bases, with 23 bases between them. Germline V gives CDR1 LGHDT, CDR2 YNNKEL (reference sequence). CDR3 length: 16 residues. CDR3 DNA: TGTGCCAGCACCCCTCCTCTAGGTGGGGGCCACGAGACCCAGTACTTC. Its protein is CASTPPLGGGHETQYF.

As for this clone: In the same sample, other DNA sequences code for this CDR3. The V gene is TRBV12-3 or TRBV12-4, the J gene TRBJ1-1, with D perhaps matching TRBD1 (6 bases). The CDR3 has 13 amino acids. V dropped 6 bases and J dropped 1 base, with 9 bases sitting between them. In DNA, the CDR3 is TGTGCCAGCAGCCTGACAGGGAACACTGAAGCTTTCTTT. This codes for CASSLTGNTEAFF.

This rearrangement joins TRBV30 to TRBJ1-1; 7 bases fit TRBD1. From germline, CDR1 is GTSNPN and CDR2 SVGIG (reference sequence). The junction had 4 bases not matched to a gene; V was cut back by 4 bases and J by 5 bases. The CDR3 consists of 12 residues. The CDR3 here is CAWKGGRTEAFF. The CDR3 DNA sequence: TGTGCCTGGAAAGGGGGCCGGACTGAAGCTTTCTTT.

DNA for the CDR3: TGTGCCAGCAGAAGTCGGGGTCCGGGCACAGATACGCAGTATTTT. This codes for CASRSRGPGTDTQYF. The chain couples TRBV5-5 to TRBJ2-3; maybe TRBD2 (5 bases). CDR1 is SGHKS and CDR2 is YYEKEE in the germline V gene (reference sequence). The CDR3 has 15 residues. Trimming pared 5 bases from V and 1 base from J, leaving 14 bases between. Full variable domain (missing parts from reference TRBV5-5 and TRBJ2-3): DAGVTQSPTHLIKTRGQQVTLRCSPISGHKSVSWYQQVLGQGPQFIFQYYEKEERGRGNFPDRFSARQFPNYSSELNVNALLLGDSALYLCASRSRGPGTDTQYFGPGTRLTVL.